One and the same sample provided the 20 T cell receptor beta chains below, sequenced in a study of T cell repertoires in cytomegalovirus infection. Via MiXCR, TCRdb re-called the reads, giving one row per CDR3 protein. The table lists some 270,000 distinct CDR3 sequences, about 15% of them singletons. The sample taken for sequencing was CD8+ T cells from PBMCs. Receptors were obtained from a human donor in good health (CMV status not recorded). Some clones in this sample may be carry-over from other donors' samples.

This chain uses TRBV7-6 with TRBJ1-2, with TRBD1 as a possible D gene (6 bases). The CDR3 loop spans 17 amino acids. V lost 4 bases and J 5 bases, leaving 23 bases between the germline ends. Germline V gene sequence: CDR1 SGHVS, CDR2 FNYEAQ. The CDR3 DNA follows: TGTGCCAGCAGCTCTAGCGGACAGCCGCAAAACGATTATGGCTACACCTTC. It translates to CASSSSGQPQNDYGYTF.

This clonotype came up many times. The V call is TRBV11-2, the J call TRBJ1-6; no definite D call. CDR1 and CDR2 (germline): SGHAT, FQNNGV. The CDR3 spans 14 residues. The V and J ends lost 5 bases and 10 bases respectively, with 15 bases between them. The CDR3 DNA is TGTGCCAGCAGCCCCCTAGGAGAAGGCTCACCCCTCCACTTT. It translates to CASSPLGEGSPLHF.

V usage is TRBV5-1 and J usage is TRBJ1-1; a weak D match, TRBD1 (6 bases). This CDR3 spans 13 amino acids. V lost 3 bases, J lost 14 bases, and 20 bases lay in between. Germline assignment: CDR1 SGHRS and CDR2 YFSETQ. CDR3 DNA sequence: TGCGCCAGCAGCTGGGACACCACACTGAGTCCATTCTTT. Its translation is CASSWDTTLSPFF.

This clonotype was counted at least ten times. V gene TRBV6-5 combines with J gene TRBJ1-6; TRBD1 agrees at 7 bases. J lost 7 bases, V lost 0 bases, and 3 bases had no gene match. The germline V gene encodes CDR1 MNHEY and CDR2 SVGAGI. The CDR3 is made up of 15 amino acids. CDR3 sequence: CASSYSETGNSPLHF. The CDR3, as DNA: TGTGCCAGCAGTTACTCTGAGACAGGGAATTCACCCCTCCACTTT.

This clonotype was found a few times. V gene TRBV18 combines with J gene TRBJ2-3; D possibly corresponds to TRBD1 (5 bases). The CDR3 contains 14 residues. The V and J ends lost 3 bases and 0 bases respectively, with 7 bases between them. Per the germline V gene, CDR1 is KGHSH and CDR2 is LQKENI. In nucleotides, the CDR3 is TGTGCCAGCTCACCGGACATCAGCACAGATACGCAGTATTTT. It is translated as CASSPDISTDTQYF. Filled out from reference TRBV18 and TRBJ2-3, the complete variable domain reads NAGVMQNPRHLVRRRGQEARLRCSPMKGHSHVYWYRQLPEEGLKFMVYLQKENIIDESGMPKERFSAEFPKEGPSILRIQQVVRGDSAAYFCASSPDISTDTQYFGPGTRLTVL.

The genes are TRBV6-1 and TRBJ1-1; D not resolved. The CDR3 sequence is 14 residues long. Germline-derived CDR1 and CDR2 are MNHNS and SASEGT. V was pared by 6 bases and J by 0 bases, with 11 bases between. The CDR3 spells CASRLDPLNTEAFF. The CDR3 nucleotides read TGTGCCAGCAGGCTTGACCCGTTGAACACTGAAGCTTTCTTT.

V gene TRBV9 combines with J gene TRBJ1-2, with unresolved D. This CDR3 has 16 amino acids. Germline V CDR1 and CDR2: SGDLS, YYNGEE. V lost 4 bases and J 4 bases, leaving 20 bases between the germline ends. Written as DNA, the CDR3 is TGTGCCAGCAGCCCCGGCTCGGACCCGAGGAGCTATGGCTACACCTTC. Amino acid sequence: CASSPGSDPRSYGYTF.

This sequence joins TRBV20-1 and TRBJ2-2, with D unclear. CDR3 size: 13 residues. Per germline, CDR1 DFQATT and CDR2 SNEGSKA (reference sequence). The ends were cut back, 0 bases at V and 5 bases at J, with 7 bases in the middle. As DNA, the CDR3 is TGCAGTGCTAGAGATAGGGAAACCGGGGAGCTGTTTTTT. Translating it yields CSARDRETGELFF.

This clonotype was recorded a few times. The chain employs TRBV28 and TRBJ1-6; 8 bases align to TRBD1. The V gene end was trimmed by 4 bases and the J gene end by 8 bases; junction bases not matched to a gene: 4. The CDR3 spans 14 residues. CDR1 is MDHEN, CDR2 SYDVKM, per germline. CDR3 sequence: CASSSGQGDSPLHF. In DNA form, the CDR3 reads TGTGCCAGCAGTTCTGGACAGGGAGATTCACCCCTCCACTTT. Drawing the rest from reference TRBV28 and TRBJ1-6, the complete variable domain is DVKVTQSSRYLVKRTGEKVFLECVQDMDHENMFWYRQDPGLGLRLIYFSYDVKMKEKGDIPEGYSVSREKKERFSLILESASTNQTSMYLCASSSGQGDSPLHFGNGTRLTVT.

This clonotype has at least ten counts. The V gene is TRBV7-6, the J gene TRBJ2-3; tentatively, D is TRBD1 or TRBD2 (7 bases each). CDR1 and CDR2 (germline): SGHVS, FNYEAQ. V was shortened by 8 bases and J by 2 bases, with 23 bases between the two germline ends. CDR3 length: 17 residues. The CDR3 reads CASAPTGAGEFTDTQYF. The CDR3 nucleotides are TGTGCCAGCGCGCCCACAGGGGCGGGGGAGTTCACAGATACGCAGTATTTT.

A few counts support this clonotype. The rearrangement links TRBV7-4 to TRBJ2-1; TRBD2 matches at 12 bases. V lost 5 bases and J lost 4; bases outside the gene matches: 3. This CDR3 is 15 amino acids long. The V gene's germline CDR1 is SGHVT and CDR2 SQSDAQ. CDR3 residues: CASSASGGEYNEQFF. In DNA form, the CDR3 reads TGTGCCAGCAGCGCTAGCGGGGGGGAGTACAATGAGCAGTTCTTC.

Many counts were recorded for this clonotype. The rearrangement uses TRBV4-1 and TRBJ1-5; D might be TRBD1 (6 bases). The CDR3 covers 15 residues. V lost 0 bases and J lost 7, with 13 bases in between. Germline V CDR1 and CDR2: MGHRA, YSYEKL. In nucleotides, the CDR3 is TGCGCCAGCAGCCAAGATCCGGGGGGCAGGCAGCCCCAGCATTTT. Protein sequence: CASSQDPGGRQPQHF.

This rearrangement joins TRBV14 to TRBJ2-3; D is possibly TRBD1 (6 bases). V shed 1 base and J shed 5 bases, with 19 bases lying between them. The CDR3 length is 17 residues. CDR1 is SGHDN and CDR2 is FVKESK in the germline V gene. CDR3 loop: CASSQVNLFGGLDTQYF. The CDR3 nucleotides are TGTGCCAGCAGCCAAGTGAATCTCTTTGGGGGCTTAGATACGCAGTATTTT. Full variable domain (outside the CDR3, taken from reference TRBV14 and TRBJ2-3): EAGVTQFPSHSVIEKGQTVTLRCDPISGHDNLYWYRRVMGKEIKFLLHFVKESKQDESGMPNNRFLAERTGGTYSTLKVQPAELEDSGVYFCASSQVNLFGGLDTQYFGPGTRLTVL.

This rearrangement joins TRBV28 to TRBJ1-5, with 7 bases matching TRBD1. The CDR3 sequence is 14 residues long. V gave up 2 bases and J gave up 7 bases; unmatched junction bases: 5. Germline V gene data show CDR1 as MDHEN and CDR2 as SYDVKM. This CDR3 is CASSLSQGGQPQHF. The DNA of the CDR3 is TGTGCCAGCAGTTTAAGTCAGGGGGGACAGCCCCAGCATTTT.

The chain recombines TRBV12-5 with TRBJ1-2; D is unclear. The CDR3 is 12 amino acids. Germline V gives CDR1 LGHNT, CDR2 FRNRAP. The V end was cut by 2 bases, the J end by 6 bases, with 7 bases between. CDR3 DNA sequence: TGTGCTAGTGGTTTGCCACGGGATGGCTACACCTTC. Amino acids: CASGLPRDGYTF.

This clonotype has a handful of counts. This chain joins TRBV11-2 and TRBJ2-1; D gene uncertain. Trimming pared 5 bases from V and 7 bases from J, leaving 12 bases between. CDR1 and CDR2 (germline): SGHAT, FQNNGV. This CDR3 region has 13 residues. The CDR3 nucleotides read TGTGCCAGCAGCCCGAGTCGAATGAATGAGCAGTTCTTC. Its translation: CASSPSRMNEQFF.

This chain joins TRBV7-8 and TRBJ2-5, with 7 positions matching TRBD1. CDR3 length: 15 amino acids. Looked up from germline, CDR1 is SGHVS and CDR2 is FQNEAQ. V lost 2 bases, J lost 4 bases, and 7 bases stayed unmatched. For the CDR3, the DNA is TGTGCCAGCAGCTTACTGACAGGGCCCGGAGAGACCCAGTACTTC. Amino acids: CASSLLTGPGETQYF.

This clonotype was counted only a few times. The chain recombines TRBV6-1 with TRBJ2-7; D might be TRBD1 (5 bases). Germline V gene lookup returns CDR1 MNHNS and CDR2 SASEGT. This CDR3 has 14 amino acids. Trimming left V 2 bases short and J 2 bases short, with 10 bases between. The CDR3: CASSEPTVTYEQYF. CDR3 nucleotide sequence: TGTGCCAGCAGTGAACCGACAGTCACCTACGAGCAGTACTTC.

This clonotype was detected many times. The V gene is TRBV7-6, the J gene TRBJ1-1; 7 bases fit TRBD1. This CDR3 region has 14 residues. V was clipped by 5 bases and J by 6 bases; unmatched bases: 9. Germline values: CDR1 SGHVS, CDR2 FNYEAQ. CDR3 residues: CASSLNQGVAEAFF. CDR3 coding DNA: TGTGCCAGCAGCCTCAACCAGGGGGTAGCTGAAGCTTTCTTT.

This chain connects TRBV28 to TRBJ2-1; TRBD2 is a possible D gene (7 bases). The V end was cut by 5 bases, the J end by 8 bases, with 16 bases between. The CDR3 has 14 amino acids. Germline assignment: CDR1 MDHEN and CDR2 SYDVKM. The CDR3 sequence is CASSNRGGYYEQFF. The CDR3 bases are TGTGCCAGCAGTAATAGGGGGGGATACTATGAGCAGTTCTTC. Complete variable domain (other parts from reference TRBV28 and TRBJ2-1): DVKVTQSSRYLVKRTGEKVFLECVQDMDHENMFWYRQDPGLGLRLIYFSYDVKMKEKGDIPEGYSVSREKKERFSLILESASTNQTSMYLCASSNRGGYYEQFFGPGTRLTVL.